Given below is one TCR beta chain in context. This receptor's antigen is unknown. Base qualities are missing; no much larger clone stands one base away. Starting from roughly 540 ng total RNA, TCRbeta-specific cDNA was produced by reverse transcription with a constant-region primer and ProtoScript II reverse transcriptase. TCRbeta libraries were built with three nested multiplex PCR rounds, a slightly modified ARM-PCR procedure. Multiplex TRBV1-TRBV30 forward primers and a Cbeta reverse primer were used in the first two PCR rounds, each of which was run for roughly 9 cycles. Sample barcodes and Illumina adapters were attached in a final 25-cycle PCR using Deep VentR polymerase. Before sequencing, amplicons of 200-500 bp were purified from gel using a QIAquick gel extraction kit. An Illumina HiSeq 2500 was used to sequence the TCRbeta amplicons with 250-bp paired-end reads. The authors processed their data as follows. Trimmomatic v0.33 was used to quality-trim the reads, and FLASH v1.2.11 was used to merge paired reads so that full CDR3 sequences could be recovered. V, D and J germline segments were assigned to the rearranged TCRbeta sequences using MiGEC v1.2.1b. Clonotype statistics and Shannon-Wiener diversity indices were calculated with VDJtools v1.0.0. Except for diversity analysis, only each sample's 250 most abundant clonotypes were used in subsequent analyses to reduce sampling bias. TCRdb itself trimmed the public reads at Q25 with fastp, ran MiXCR and retained productive beta chains. Rows merge per CDR3 protein into single entries with the most common DNA and genes. None of the V and J calls come from the authors' own analysis; TCRdb made them. The sample profile shows 84,000 or so distinct CDR3 sequences; around 70% of them were found once. The leading ten clones occupy approximately 19% of the sample.

Without any cell sorting, total RNA and DNA were extracted together from 20-30 mg of bulk tissue using the AllPrep DNA/RNA mini kit. Surgical resection was performed in China between 2015 and 2016 on several patients with histopathologically diagnosed primary liver carcinoma. Patients had chronic HBV infection and were treatment-naive at sampling. Five spatially separated regions were sampled from each tumor: the superior, inferior, left-lateral and right-lateral poles, plus the tumor centre. According to histology, viable tumor cells made up more than 80% of every tumor sample. Fresh tumor and adjacent tissue pieces were bisected, with one half stored in RNAlater at -80 degrees C and the other half sent for histology. The source of the sample is a study of tumor-infiltrating lymphocytes in primary liver carcinoma (dated by TCRdb to 2015 to 2018). For context, the study as a whole: The five patients, three men and two women aged 30 to 69 years, had hepatocellular carcinoma (four) or combined HCC and intrahepatic cholangiocarcinoma (one). A total of approximately 35 specimens from 5 patients underwent TCRbeta repertoire sequencing, comprising about 25 tumor regions, 5 adjacent noncancerous liver tissues and 5 peripheral blood samples. Agilent mRNA microarray profiling was performed on the roughly 25 tumor region samples to relate TCRbeta repertoire diversity to the local molecular phenotype. Each sample produced about 3.5 to 7.13 million productive TCRbeta reads, and read depth showed no significant difference between tissue types. TCRbeta repertoire sequencing, expression microarrays and whole-exome sequencing were combined in the study across five regions of each liver tumor, with adjacent normal tissue and blood also included. Repertoires from technical replicates were highly reproducible, with mean shared-clone rates approximately 0.88 and correlation coefficients above 0.98. The tumors of the five patients were staged as T1-T3 N0M0, with maximum diameters ranging from 4.2 to 10 cm. Broad study findings and their caveats: Only about 7-24% of top clones were present in all five regions of a tumor, suggesting spatial heterogeneity of tumor-infiltrating T cells. Because sequencing covered only the TCR beta chain and unpaired alpha chains were not captured, true repertoire diversity is likely underestimated. Compared with blood, tumors had a significantly larger share of the repertoire taken up by the top 250 clones (p = 0.039). Consistent with antigen-driven expansion, pairs of tumor regions showed higher repertoire overlap (mean roughly 35%) than either tumor-adjacent pairs (around 17%) or tumor-blood pairs (approximately 15%). Comparison of CD4+ and CD8+ T cell repertoires was precluded by the use of bulk unsorted samples. With just five or six patients in the study, the authors point out that the findings should be validated in a larger study.

Via the germline V gene, CDR1 is SGHAT and CDR2 FQNNGV. V is clipped by 9 bases and J by 9 bases, and the sequence between their germline boundaries is 20 bases long. Measured from the cysteine to the phenylalanine, the CDR3 is 14 residues long. The DNA shown is the 42-base CDR3, in frame from base 1. The sequence was collected from a man in his forties or fifties with primary liver carcinoma and hepatitis B virus infection. Sequenced material: liver tumor tissue from sampling region 1. Interpreted using the paper, the cell subset or site label stands for: tumor region T1, superior pole. The V and J segments used are TRBV11-2 and TRBJ2-2, with a tentative D gene TRBD2 over 5 matching bases. The sequenced DNA: TGTGCCAGTAGCCCGCGACTAACCTCCCGGGAGCTGTTTTTT. Its translation reads: CASSPRLTSRELFF.